This T cell receptor beta chain came from a study of T cell responses to AZD1222 COVID-19 vaccine. Regarding the study as a whole: The study sampled repertoires only after the peak T cell response.

Sequenced by immunoSEQ multiplex PCR; TCRdb stores in-frame clones only, minus some. The sample has about 94,000 clones, around 87% seen once; the top ten hold about 12%. About this clone itself: Its specificity is not known.

Germline V gene data show CDR1 as SNHLY and CDR2 as FYNNEI. CDR3 length: 15 residues. Germline trimming cut 4 bases from V and 4 bases from J; bases unmatched to any gene: 7. The TCR sequence derives from an adult who received the AZD1222 COVID-19 vaccine. The source was peripheral blood, collected 28 days after the second AZD1222 dose. The J gene is TRBJ2-1, the V gene TRBV2; 7 bases map to TRBD2. The CDR3 DNA is TGTGCCAGCAGTGGATCGACTAGCTGGTACAATGAGCAGTTCTTC. It codes for CASSGSTSWYNEQFF.